One and the same sample provided the 3 T cell receptor beta chains below, sequenced in a study of monozygotic twins with inflammatory bowel disease. TCRdb re-called the 5' RACE reads and shows each CDR3 protein once, DNA omitted. The sample has about 160,000 distinct CDR3 sequences. The sequenced sample consisted of blood. These TCRs come from a human donor with ulcerative colitis or Crohn's disease, or a healthy co-twin of an affected twin (not recorded which).

The chain recombines TRBV7-3 with TRBJ2-3; TCRdb's assignment of TRBD2 cannot be checked, as there is no DNA. This CDR3 region has 16 residues. The V gene's germline CDR1 is SGHTA and CDR2 FQGTGA. The CDR3 loop is CASSLAGTSGTDTQYF.

The chain has TRBV12-3 or TRBV12-4 and TRBJ1-5. The CDR3 spans 16 residues. Here the CDR3 reads CASSLALQSSNQPQHF.

V and J are TRBV7-9 and TRBJ2-1; TCRdb names TRBD2, which stays unverified in the absence of DNA. Germline CDR1 and CDR2: SEHNR and FQNEAQ (reference sequence). The CDR3 contains 11 residues. The CDR3 spells CASSFKVSGSF.